The rows below give T cell receptor beta chains drawn from one sample of a study of beta chain features in type 1 diabetes. Generated by immunoSEQ multiplex PCR, the TCRdb table keeps only in-frame clones and is missing some. The sample has over 650,000 clones, around an eighth seen once. The sequenced material came from naive CD4+ T cells from blood. The receptor set was obtained from a man between 18 and 35 years old with type 1 diabetes. CDR3s include the opening cysteine and the closing phenylalanine or tryptophan. Each record gives: CDR3 protein, CDR3 DNA, V gene, clone size, J gene, D gene. The D gene is left open where the match is weak. The size of a clone is reported for some rows only, either as once, few or many, or as a class for expanded clones.

CDR3: CASSQGPVQGTEAFF
DNA: TGTGCCAGCAGCCAAGGGCCGGTTCAGGGCACTGAAGCTTTCTTT
V: TRBV7-2
size: -
J: TRBJ1-1
D: -

CDR3: CASTPSSGANVLTF
DNA: TGTGCCAGCACCCCGTCCTCTGGGGCCAACGTCCTGACTTTC
V: TRBV2
size: few
J: TRBJ2-6
D: -

CDR3: CASKGLAGGDNEQFF
DNA: TGTGCCAGCAAAGGACTAGCGGGAGGAGACAATGAGCAGTTCTTC
V: TRBV5-6
size: -
J: TRBJ2-1
D: TRBD2

CDR3: CASSGWTAHTDTQYF
DNA: TGTGCCAGCAGTGGGTGGACAGCGCACACAGATACGCAGTATTTT
V: TRBV25-1
size: -
J: TRBJ2-3
D: -

CDR3: CASSMTGSTGELFF
DNA: TGTGCCAGCAGTATGACAGGGAGCACCGGGGAGCTGTTTTTT
V: TRBV9
size: few
J: TRBJ2-2
D: TRBD1

CDR3: CASLLQGTGELFF
DNA: TGTGCCAGCTTACTACAGGGCACCGGGGAGCTGTTTTTT
V: TRBV21-1
size: few
J: TRBJ2-2
D: -

CDR3: CASSPRTEQYF
DNA: TGTGCCAGCAGCCCGCGTACCGAGCAGTACTTC
V: TRBV7-2
size: -
J: TRBJ2-7
D: -

CDR3: CASDSATNEKLFF
DNA: TGTGCCAGCGACAGTGCAACTAATGAAAAACTGTTTTTT
V: TRBV6-6
size: few
J: TRBJ1-4
D: -

CDR3: CASSLSWTVNTEAFF
DNA: TGTGCCAGCAGCTTGTCTTGGACAGTAAACACTGAAGCTTTCTTT
V: TRBV5-4
size: -
J: TRBJ1-1
D: -

CDR3: CASSFDRQNTEAFF
DNA: TGCGCCAGCAGCTTTGACAGACAGAACACTGAAGCTTTCTTT
V: TRBV5-1
size: -
J: TRBJ1-1
D: -

CDR3: CASSLKPYEQYF
DNA: TGTGCCAGCAGCCTCAAGCCCTACGAGCAGTACTTC
V: TRBV7-9
size: few
J: TRBJ2-7
D: -

CDR3: CASRKAVLNEQYF
DNA: TGTGCCAGCAGGAAGGCAGTCTTGAACGAGCAGTACTTC
V: TRBV2
size: -
J: TRBJ2-7
D: -

CDR3: CAWSETGTEWPQHF
DNA: TGTGCCTGGAGTGAAACAGGGACGGAGTGGCCCCAGCATTTT
V: TRBV30
size: few
J: TRBJ1-5
D: -

CDR3: CAIRRLASNTGELFF
DNA: TGTGCCATCAGGAGACTAGCGAGTAACACCGGGGAGCTGTTTTTT
V: TRBV10-3
size: few
J: TRBJ2-2
D: TRBD2

CDR3: CASSYSVLSGNTIYF
DNA: TGTGCCAGCAGTTACTCAGTACTCTCTGGAAACACCATATATTTT
V: TRBV6-5
size: -
J: TRBJ1-3
D: -

CDR3: CASRNRGTYEQYF
DNA: TGTGCCAGCAGAAACAGGGGGACCTACGAGCAGTACTTC
V: TRBV11-2
size: -
J: TRBJ2-7
D: TRBD1

CDR3: CASLSTYNEQFF
DNA: TGTGCCAGTCTGAGCACCTACAATGAGCAGTTCTTC
V: TRBV6-5
size: -
J: TRBJ2-1
D: -

CDR3: CSVPLEEKLFF
DNA: TGCAGTGTCCCCCTGGAAGAAAAACTGTTTTTT
V: TRBV20-1
size: -
J: TRBJ1-4
D: -

CDR3: CASSPPAGDYGYTF
DNA: TGTGCCAGCAGCCCCCCAGCAGGGGACTATGGCTACACCTTC
V: TRBV7-9
size: -
J: TRBJ1-2
D: -

CDR3: CASSRTGGIADTQYF
DNA: TGTGCCAGCAGCCGTACAGGGGGGATAGCAGATACGCAGTATTTT
V: TRBV7-2
size: -
J: TRBJ2-3
D: TRBD1

CDR3: CAWTLSTDTQYF
DNA: TGTGCCTGGACCCTCTCCACAGATACGCAGTATTTT
V: TRBV30
size: -
J: TRBJ2-3
D: -

CDR3: CSVDRGREAFF
DNA: TGCAGCGTTGACCGGGGCCGTGAAGCTTTCTTT
V: TRBV29-1
size: few
J: TRBJ1-1
D: -

CDR3: CSVAGAPGQPQHF
DNA: TGCAGCGTCGCAGGGGCGCCGGGCCAGCCCCAGCATTTT
V: TRBV29-1
size: few
J: TRBJ1-5
D: -

CDR3: CASSLARVTEAFF
DNA: TGTGCCAGCAGTTTGGCGCGGGTCACTGAAGCTTTCTTT
V: TRBV28
size: few
J: TRBJ1-1
D: -

CDR3: CASSLMGAGANVLTF
DNA: TGTGCCAGCAGCCTGATGGGGGCTGGGGCCAACGTCCTGACTTTC
V: TRBV11-2
size: few
J: TRBJ2-6
D: -

CDR3: CAISEGSRRYNEQFF
DNA: TGTGCCATCAGTGAGGGGTCTAGGAGATACAATGAGCAGTTCTTC
V: TRBV10-3
size: few
J: TRBJ2-1
D: -

CDR3: CASSLVDGTGPYQETQYF
DNA: TGCGCCAGCAGCCTCGTCGATGGGACAGGGCCTTACCAAGAGACCCAGTACTTC
V: TRBV4-3
size: -
J: TRBJ2-5
D: TRBD1

CDR3: CASSLEGAYYGYTF
DNA: TGTGCCAGCAGTCTGGAGGGGGCATACTATGGCTACACCTTC
V: TRBV28
size: few
J: TRBJ1-2
D: TRBD1

CDR3: CAIAVGYQETQYF
DNA: TGTGCCATCGCGGTGGGGTACCAAGAGACCCAGTACTTC
V: TRBV10-3
size: few
J: TRBJ2-5
D: -

CDR3: CASSASDGSNQPQHF
DNA: TGTGCCAGCAGCGCCTCGGACGGATCCAATCAGCCCCAGCATTTT
V: TRBV9
size: -
J: TRBJ1-5
D: -

CDR3: CAWSVRSEGRRIQYF
DNA: TGTGCCTGGAGTGTACGGTCTGAGGGCCGACGGATTCAGTACTTC
V: TRBV30
size: -
J: TRBJ2-4
D: -

CDR3: CASSPEGDPYQPQHF
DNA: TGCGCCAGCAGCCCGGAAGGGGACCCTTATCAGCCCCAGCATTTT
V: TRBV5-1
size: -
J: TRBJ1-5
D: -

CDR3: CASSPGPSLSTDTQYF
DNA: TGTGCCAGCAGCCCCGGACCGTCCCTAAGCACAGATACGCAGTATTTT
V: TRBV7-3
size: -
J: TRBJ2-3
D: -

CDR3: CASSWEVTTEAFF
DNA: TGTGCCAGCAGTTGGGAGGTGACGACTGAAGCTTTCTTT
V: TRBV6-5
size: few
J: TRBJ1-1
D: -

CDR3: CSVGRGASREQYF
DNA: TGCAGCGTTGGGAGGGGGGCGTCTCGCGAGCAGTACTTC
V: TRBV29-1
size: -
J: TRBJ2-7
D: -

CDR3: CASSQDGTGTSGANVLTF
DNA: TGTGCCAGCAGCCAAGATGGAACAGGGACCTCTGGGGCCAACGTCCTGACTTTC
V: TRBV4-2
size: -
J: TRBJ2-6
D: -

CDR3: CASSPWQGTDTQYF
DNA: TGTGCCAGCAGCCCCTGGCAGGGTACAGATACGCAGTATTTT
V: TRBV9
size: -
J: TRBJ2-3
D: -

CDR3: CASSPRQGAQPQHF
DNA: TGTGCCAGCAGCCCAAGACAGGGGGCTCAGCCCCAGCATTTT
V: TRBV7-2
size: -
J: TRBJ1-5
D: TRBD1

CDR3: CATRQDTNTGELFF
DNA: TGTGCCACCAGACAGGACACAAACACCGGGGAGCTGTTTTTT
V: TRBV15
size: -
J: TRBJ2-2
D: -

CDR3: CASSVEGRGSTDTQYF
DNA: TGTGCCAGCAGCGTAGAAGGGCGGGGGTCCACAGATACGCAGTATTTT
V: TRBV9
size: few
J: TRBJ2-3
D: TRBD2

CDR3: CASSLGQGPYEQYF
DNA: TGTGCCAGCAGCTTAGGACAGGGGCCCTACGAGCAGTACTTC
V: TRBV11-2
size: few
J: TRBJ2-7
D: TRBD1

CDR3: CASSVPGTGELFF
DNA: TGTGCCAGCAGTGTACCCGGGACCGGGGAGCTGTTTTTT
V: TRBV2
size: -
J: TRBJ2-2
D: -

CDR3: CASSPRRQGTDTQYF
DNA: TGTGCCAGCTCACCTAGGAGACAGGGGACAGATACGCAGTATTTT
V: TRBV18
size: -
J: TRBJ2-3
D: TRBD1

CDR3: CAISDSTSDNEQFF
DNA: TGTGCCATCAGTGACTCCACGTCGGACAATGAGCAGTTCTTC
V: TRBV10-3
size: few
J: TRBJ2-1
D: -

CDR3: CAWSVPETQYF
DNA: TGTGCCTGGAGTGTTCCCGAGACCCAGTACTTC
V: TRBV30
size: -
J: TRBJ2-5
D: -

CDR3: CASSLDRGRTDTGELFF
DNA: TGTGCCAGCAGTTTGGATCGGGGGAGGACCGACACCGGGGAGCTGTTTTTT
V: TRBV27
size: -
J: TRBJ2-2
D: -

CDR3: CSAGFNQPQHF
DNA: TGCAGTGCAGGGTTCAATCAGCCCCAGCATTTT
V: TRBV20-1
size: -
J: TRBJ1-5
D: -

CDR3: CASHPPSRGTDTQYF
DNA: TGTGCCAGCCACCCCCCCAGTAGAGGCACAGATACGCAGTATTTT
V: TRBV6-5
size: few
J: TRBJ2-3
D: -

CDR3: CASSSGGRQNTEAFF
DNA: TGTGCCAGCAGCTCAGGAGGACGGCAGAACACTGAAGCTTTCTTT
V: TRBV5-6
size: few
J: TRBJ1-1
D: -

CDR3: CASTDTAGPQETQYF
DNA: TGCGCCAGCACCGACACGGCGGGTCCTCAAGAGACCCAGTACTTC
V: TRBV5-1
size: -
J: TRBJ2-5
D: -

CDR3: CASNPDRTETQYF
DNA: TGCGCCAGCAACCCGGACAGGACAGAGACCCAGTACTTC
V: TRBV5-1
size: -
J: TRBJ2-5
D: TRBD1

CDR3: CASSLTGISNQPQHF
DNA: TGTGCCAGCAGCTTGACAGGGATTAGCAATCAGCCCCAGCATTTT
V: TRBV5-6
size: few
J: TRBJ1-5
D: -

CDR3: CASSFPDSYNEQFF
DNA: TGCGCCAGCAGCTTCCCAGACTCCTACAATGAGCAGTTCTTC
V: TRBV5-1
size: few
J: TRBJ2-1
D: -

CDR3: CAIPAGFRTGELFF
DNA: TGTGCCATCCCTGCGGGGTTTAGGACCGGGGAGCTGTTTTTT
V: TRBV10-3
size: few
J: TRBJ2-2
D: -

CDR3: CASRGTDFEGDEQFF
DNA: TGTGCCAGCAGGGGCACGGACTTTGAAGGAGATGAGCAGTTCTTC
V: TRBV2
size: few
J: TRBJ2-1
D: -

CDR3: CSVRHNEQFF
DNA: TGCAGCGTTCGACACAATGAGCAGTTCTTC
V: TRBV29-1
size: -
J: TRBJ2-1
D: -

CDR3: CSAGRTGGGNEQFF
DNA: TGCAGCGCTGGAAGGACAGGGGGTGGCAATGAGCAGTTCTTC
V: TRBV29-1
size: few
J: TRBJ2-1
D: TRBD1